The clone carrying this T cell receptor beta chain occurred a few times. Its specificity is not known. Libraries were prepared by immunoSEQ multiplex PCR; TCRdb keeps only in-frame clonotypes and omits some of them. The sample contains 35,000 or so clones, around 80% of which appear only once. The data were obtained in a study of CD4 T cells in relation to SARS-CoV-2 and coronaviruses. Whole-study context: PBMCs were cultured with antigen for less than twelve days before TCR beta sequencing. Of the patients, under 10 were male, a few female, two Hispanic. Crossreactive spike epitopes shared across donors were mapped to their HLA restriction.

Overall study results and limits: Samples before the pandemic and after infection were not matched within any donor.

Germline trimming cut 3 bases from V and 4 bases from J; bases unmatched to any gene: 4. Germline V gene data show CDR1 as SEHNR and CDR2 as FQNEAQ (reference sequence). CDR3 length equals 14 residues. Sequencing input: memory CD4+ T cells from PBMCs, cultured in vitro. The sequence came from an adult with COVID-19. The V gene is TRBV7-9, the J gene TRBJ2-5, with 8 bases identical to TRBD1. Here the CDR3 reads CASSFRTGRETQYF. The CDR3 bases are TGTGCCAGCAGCTTCCGGACAGGGCGAGAGACCCAGTACTTC.